Below, 15 T cell receptor beta chains from the same sample are listed, as sequenced in a study of T cells in Graves' hyperthyroidism and ophthalmopathy. Researchers took RNA transcripts and amplified the TCR beta CDR3 regions from them. First-round RT-PCR targeting the TCR CDR3 was performed with the HTBI primer set. TCRdb redid the calling of the multiplex PCR reads with MiXCR, one entry per CDR3 protein. The sample yields a few hundred thousand distinct CDR3 sequences, roughly an eighth seen once. The sample comprised blood. These receptors came from a woman aged 18-29 years with Graves' hyperthyroidism.

This clonotype was seen only a few times. This chain links TRBV27 with TRBJ2-7, with unresolved D. CDR1 and CDR2 from the germline V gene are MNHEY and SMNVEV (reference sequence). The CDR3 runs 13 residues. The ends were cut back, 5 bases at V and 2 bases at J, with 10 bases in the middle. DNA of the CDR3: TGTGCCAGCAGTATCCGAGGACCCTACGAGCAGTACTTC. This gives the protein CASSIRGPYEQYF.

The chain uses TRBV3-1 and TRBJ2-1; TRBD2 matches 16 bases. Germline V CDR1 and CDR2: LGHDT, YNNKEL (reference sequence). V trimming: 3 bases; J trimming: 8 bases; junction bases outside the gene matches: 7. The CDR3 extends over 17 amino acids. CDR3 sequence (DNA): TGTGCCAGCAGCCACTATCTCGGGACTAGCGGGAGGGATGAGCAGTTCTTC. It is translated as CASSHYLGTSGRDEQFF.

This clonotype was recorded at least ten times. The chain has TRBV30 and TRBJ2-5; 9 nucleotides match TRBD2. The CDR3 has 15 residues. V lost 0 bases to trimming and J lost 5 bases; unmatched junction nucleotides: 7. CDR1 is GTSNPN, CDR2 SVGIG, per germline (reference sequence). This CDR3 reads CAWSVLAGAGETQYF. In nucleotides, the CDR3 is TGTGCCTGGAGTGTTTTAGCGGGAGCGGGTGAGACCCAGTACTTC. The whole variable domain, remainder taken from reference TRBV30 and TRBJ2-5, is SQTIHQWPATLVQPVGSPLSLECTVEGTSNPNLYWYRQAAGRGLQLLFYSVGIGQISSEVPQNLSASRPQDRQFILSSKKLLLSDSGFYLCAWSVLAGAGETQYFGPGTRLLVL.

The chain couples TRBV4-3 to TRBJ2-7; tentatively, D is TRBD2 (5 bases). CDR1 is LGHNA, CDR2 YSLEER, per germline. There are 15 residues in the CDR3. Trimming shortened V by 0 bases and J by 2 bases, and 11 bases separated the two germline ends. The CDR3 nucleotides are TGCGCCAGCAGCCAAGACTGGACTCCTCCCTACGAGCAGTACTTC. Protein: CASSQDWTPPYEQYF.

This clonotype has ten or more counts. The chain couples TRBV12-3 or TRBV12-4 to TRBJ2-7; tentative D call: TRBD1 (5 bases). The CDR3 spans 13 residues. V was trimmed by 8 bases and J by 3 bases, leaving 14 bases between them. The CDR3 is CASGATVDYEQYF. DNA for the CDR3: TGTGCCAGCGGGGCAACAGTCGACTACGAGCAGTACTTC.

This chain uses TRBV6-1 with TRBJ2-2, with TRBD2 matching 7 bases. V was pared by 8 bases and J by 1 base, with 4 bases of the junction left unmatched. This CDR3 is 14 amino acids long. Germline V gene lookup returns CDR1 MNHNS and CDR2 SASEGT. In DNA form, the CDR3 reads TGTGCCAGCTTCGGACTAGTGAACACCGGGGAGCTGTTTTTT. This sequence encodes CASFGLVNTGELFF.

This clonotype has ten or more counts. CDR3 residues: CAWRGLDYGYTF. The CDR3 DNA is TGTGCCTGGAGGGGGCTTGATTATGGCTACACCTTC. The chain joins TRBV30 to TRBJ1-2; possible D gene TRBD1, 5 bases. CDR1 GTSNPN and CDR2 SVGIG come from the germline V gene (reference sequence). This CDR3 comprises 12 residues. V was clipped by 3 bases and J by 5 bases, with 10 bases between them.

This clonotype came up many times. V gene TRBV28 combines with J gene TRBJ2-6; TRBD1 might be the D (5 bases). Germline lookup yields CDR1 MDHEN and CDR2 SYDVKM. This CDR3 contains 18 residues. V was cut by 5 bases and J by 0 bases, with 17 bases left in between. In DNA, the CDR3 is TGTGCCAGCAGTCGTCAAAGTCAGGGCGCCTCTGGGGCCAACGTCCTGACTTTC. Translating gives CASSRQSQGASGANVLTF. Full variable domain (outside the CDR3, taken from reference TRBV28 and TRBJ2-6): DVKVTQSSRYLVKRTGEKVFLECVQDMDHENMFWYRQDPGLGLRLIYFSYDVKMKEKGDIPEGYSVSREKKERFSLILESASTNQTSMYLCASSRQSQGASGANVLTFGAGSRLTVL.

The chain recombines TRBV7-9 with TRBJ2-7; D gene uncertain. V was shortened by 7 bases and J by 9 bases, with 31 bases between the two germline ends. The germline V gene encodes CDR1 SEHNR and CDR2 FQNEAQ (reference sequence). CDR3 length: 17 residues. The CDR3 DNA reads TGTGCCAGCAACGACGGGCTTGGAATCCCCGGGTTGACGCCGCAGTACTTC. Translation gives CASNDGLGIPGLTPQYF.

Turning to this clonotype: Compared with germline, one end of the junction differs, possibly owing to a read error. The chain uses TRBV6-2 or TRBV6-3 and TRBJ1-5; D is unclear. The germline V gene encodes CDR1 MNHEY and CDR2 SVGEGT. The CDR3 consists of 15 residues. CDR3 nucleotides: TGTGCCAGCAGACCGACCCGGAGGAGCAATCAGCCCCGGCATTTT. This sequence encodes CASRPTRRSNQPRHF.

The CDR3 nucleotides are TGTGCCAGCAGCGGGACAGGGGGACAGGGCTATGGCTACACCTTC. This codes for CASSGTGGQGYGYTF. The chain uses TRBV12-3 or TRBV12-4 and TRBJ1-2, with 11 bases aligning to TRBD1. This CDR3 region has 15 residues. The J segment lost 4 bases and the V segment lost 6 bases, leaving 7 bases of the junction unmatched.

This clonotype was observed a few times. The rearrangement uses TRBV6-1 and TRBJ1-2; 8 nucleotides match TRBD1. Germline-derived CDR1 and CDR2 are MNHNS and SASEGT. Trimming at V came to 10 bases and at J to 0 bases, leaving 10 bases not matched to a gene. CDR3 length equals 15 residues. The CDR3, as DNA: TGTGCCACGACCGGACAGGGATTAACTAACTATGGCTACACCTTC. Protein sequence: CATTGQGLTNYGYTF.

This clonotype has a count of ten or more. The rearrangement joins TRBV11-2 to TRBJ2-2, with D possibly being TRBD2 (5 bases). The germline V gene encodes CDR1 SGHAT and CDR2 FQNNGV. The V and J ends lost 1 base and 4 bases respectively, with 10 bases between them. CDR3 length equals 15 residues. The CDR3 DNA is TGTGCCAGCAGCTTAGCTACTACTAGCACCGGGGAGCTGTTTTTT. Its protein is CASSLATTSTGELFF.

This clonotype came up many times. The chain couples TRBV29-1 to TRBJ2-7; perhaps TRBD2 as D (5 bases). Germline CDR1 SQVTM, CDR2 ANQGSEA. The CDR3 totals 12 residues. V shed 6 bases and J shed 3 bases, with 12 bases lying between them. This chain's CDR3 is CSVGKRGYEQYF. CDR3 coding DNA: TGCAGCGTCGGGAAACGCGGCTACGAGCAGTACTTC.

The sample holds many counts of this clonotype. The rearrangement joins TRBV10-3 to TRBJ1-1; tentative D call: TRBD1 (6 bases). The CDR3 is 14 residues long. Trimming took 4 bases from V and 1 from J, leaving 10 bases between them. Germline values: CDR1 ENHRY, CDR2 SYGVKD. CDR3 in DNA: TGTGCCATCAGTGGGACAGTCCGGAACACTGAAGCTTTCTTT. Translated, it gives CAISGTVRNTEAFF.